This entry is about one TCR beta chain. This clone showed up just once. The antigen this receptor binds is unknown. No quality values exist for individual bases; no much larger clone is one base distant. Patients with autoimmune disease history or receiving systemic immunosuppression were excluded from the trial. Peripheral blood for TCR sequencing was collected from all dose cohorts at baseline, on cycle 4 day 1, and on cycle 7 day 1. Samples came from an open-label, multicenter, first-in-human phase I dose-escalation trial of ivuxolimab. The trial enrolled adults with locally advanced or metastatic head and neck squamous cell, hepatocellular, melanoma or renal cell carcinoma. Before TCR sequencing, CD4+ and CD8+ T cells were separately sorted from peripheral blood. CDR1 and CDR2 were assigned from the germline V gene as MGHRA and YSYEKL. Cut back by 0 bases and 2 bases, the V and J ends lie 8 bases apart. The CDR3 starts with the cysteine, ends with the phenylalanine, and has 15 residues. CDR3 DNA only is kept here, 45 bases in frame from base 1.

This specimen belongs to a study of OX40 agonist ivuxolimab in advanced cancers. Regarding the complete study: The costimulatory receptor OX40 (CD134) was targeted by ivuxolimab, a fully human IgG2 agonistic monoclonal antibody. Partial responses occurred in three dose-escalation patients, of whom one had hepatocellular carcinoma and two had cutaneous melanoma. In the dose-escalation cohort, 82.7% of patients were male, and the mean age was 60 years with a range of roughly 20 to 80. Intravenous ivuxolimab was administered to patients every 2 weeks at six dose levels: 0.01, 0.1, 0.3, 1.5, 3 and 10 mg/kg. Peripheral TCRbeta sequencing was intended to test whether TCR sequence diversity was altered and clonal T-cell expansion was caused by ivuxolimab. The paper describes the monotherapy dose-escalation part (N = 52 patients) of the phase I trial of ivuxolimab. Of the roughly 50 dose-escalation patients, hepatocellular carcinoma was present in about 19, melanoma in approximately 15, renal cell carcinoma in 9 and head and neck cancer in 9. Prior anti-PD-1, anti-PD-L1 or anti-CTLA-4 therapy was permitted, and 35% to 40% of dose-escalation patients had received checkpoint inhibitors. Broader findings and caveats from the paper: After ivuxolimab, more expanded clones were found on average in CD8+ T cells than in CD4+ T cells. Antigen specificity was not determined for the clonally expanded peripheral T cells. Low levels of normalized T-cell clonal expansion were also seen in some patients who did not respond. At doses of 0.1 to 3.0 mg/kg, clonal expansion of both CD4+ and CD8+ blood T cells was observed from baseline to week 6. In the 0.1-3.0 mg/kg groups, partial responders were among the patients with the lowest normalized peripheral clonal expansion, particularly in CD8+ T cells.

To sequence the TCRbeta CDR3 region, genomic DNA was isolated from the sorted cells. The immunoSEQ Assay was used for sequencing of TCRbeta CDR3 regions. TCRdb's version of the immuneACCESS table is confined to in-frame rearrangements and falls short of the full clone set. An unresolved V gene accounts for under half of the shortfall where checked; the remainder is of unknown origin. The sample profile shows about 13,000 clones; 84% of them were found once. The ten largest clones capture nearly 25% of the sample. Here the sequenced sample was CD4+ or CD8+ T cells sorted from blood, taken in a trial of the OX40 agonist ivuxolimab. This TCR came from an adult with an advanced solid tumor such as melanoma, head and neck, liver or kidney cancer. Recombination connected TRBV4-1 to TRBJ1-3, with the identity of the D gene unclear. The DNA sequence follows: TGCGCCAGCAGCCAAGATCCCGGGGCTGGAAACACCATATATTTT. This sequence encodes CASSQDPGAGNTIYF.